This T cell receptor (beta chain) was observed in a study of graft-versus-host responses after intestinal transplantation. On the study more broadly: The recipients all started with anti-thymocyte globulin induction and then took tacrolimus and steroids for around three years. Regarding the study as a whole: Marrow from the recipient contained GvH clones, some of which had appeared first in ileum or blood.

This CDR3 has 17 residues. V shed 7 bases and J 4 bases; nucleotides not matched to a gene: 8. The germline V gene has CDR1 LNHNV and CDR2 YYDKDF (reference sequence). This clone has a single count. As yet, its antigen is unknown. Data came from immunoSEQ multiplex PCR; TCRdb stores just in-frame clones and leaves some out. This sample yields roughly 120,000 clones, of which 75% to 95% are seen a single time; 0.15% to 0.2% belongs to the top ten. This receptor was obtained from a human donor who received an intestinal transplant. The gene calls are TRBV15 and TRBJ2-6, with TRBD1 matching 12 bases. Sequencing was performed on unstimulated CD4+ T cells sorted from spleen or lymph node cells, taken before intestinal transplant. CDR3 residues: CATKPGQGAGGANVLTF. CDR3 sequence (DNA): TGTGCCACCAAACCGGGACAGGGGGCGGGCGGGGCCAACGTCCTGACTTTC.